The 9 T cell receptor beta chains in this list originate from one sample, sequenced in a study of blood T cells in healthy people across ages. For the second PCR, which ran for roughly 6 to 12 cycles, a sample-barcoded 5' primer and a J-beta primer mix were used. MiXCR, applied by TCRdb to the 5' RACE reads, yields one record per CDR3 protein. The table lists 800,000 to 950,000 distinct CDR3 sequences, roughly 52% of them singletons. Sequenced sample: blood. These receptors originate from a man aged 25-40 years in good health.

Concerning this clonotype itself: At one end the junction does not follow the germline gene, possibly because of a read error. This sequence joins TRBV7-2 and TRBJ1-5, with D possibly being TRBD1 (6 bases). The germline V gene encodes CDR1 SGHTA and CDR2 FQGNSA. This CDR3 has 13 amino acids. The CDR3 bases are TGTGCCAGCAGCCTCAGGGGCAATCGGCCCCAGCATTTT. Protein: CASSLRGNRPQHF.

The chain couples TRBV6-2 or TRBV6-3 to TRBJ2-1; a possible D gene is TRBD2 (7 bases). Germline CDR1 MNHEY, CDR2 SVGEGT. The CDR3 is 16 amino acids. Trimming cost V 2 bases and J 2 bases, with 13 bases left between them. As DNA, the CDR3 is TGTGCCAGCAGTTACCAGGCGGGGGCCACCTACAATGAGCAGTTCTTC. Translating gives CASSYQAGATYNEQFF.

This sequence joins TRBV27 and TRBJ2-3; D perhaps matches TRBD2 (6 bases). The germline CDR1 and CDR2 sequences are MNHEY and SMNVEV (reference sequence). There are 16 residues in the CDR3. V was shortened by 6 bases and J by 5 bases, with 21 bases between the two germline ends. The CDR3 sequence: CASSPDVWGGEDTQYF. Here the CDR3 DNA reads TGTGCCAGCAGCCCCGACGTGTGGGGCGGGGAAGATACGCAGTATTTT.

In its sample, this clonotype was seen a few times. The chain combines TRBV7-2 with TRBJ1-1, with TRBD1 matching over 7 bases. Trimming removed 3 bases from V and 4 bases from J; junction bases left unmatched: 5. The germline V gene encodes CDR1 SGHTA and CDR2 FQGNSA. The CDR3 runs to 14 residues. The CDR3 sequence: CASSFIGQATEAFF. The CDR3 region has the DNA TGTGCCAGCAGCTTTATAGGACAGGCCACTGAAGCTTTCTTT.

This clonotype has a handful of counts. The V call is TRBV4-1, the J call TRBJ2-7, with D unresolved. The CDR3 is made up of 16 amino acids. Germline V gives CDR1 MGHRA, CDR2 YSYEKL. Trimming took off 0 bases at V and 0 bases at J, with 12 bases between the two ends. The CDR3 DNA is TGCGCCAGCAGCCAAGATTGGACGGAGAGCTCCTACGAGCAGTACTTC. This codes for CASSQDWTESSYEQYF.

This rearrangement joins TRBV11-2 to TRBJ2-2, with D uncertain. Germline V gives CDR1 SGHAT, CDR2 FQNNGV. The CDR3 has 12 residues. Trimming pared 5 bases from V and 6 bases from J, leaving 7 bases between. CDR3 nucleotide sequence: TGTGCCAGCAGCAGCCCTTCCGGGGAGCTGTTTTTT. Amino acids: CASSSPSGELFF. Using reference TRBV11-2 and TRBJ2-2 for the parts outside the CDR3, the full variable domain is EAGVAQSPRYKIIEKRQSVAFWCNPISGHATLYWYQQILGQGPKLLIQFQNNGVVDDSQLPKDRFSAERLKGVDSTLKIQPAKLEDSAVYLCASSSPSGELFFGEGSRLTVL.

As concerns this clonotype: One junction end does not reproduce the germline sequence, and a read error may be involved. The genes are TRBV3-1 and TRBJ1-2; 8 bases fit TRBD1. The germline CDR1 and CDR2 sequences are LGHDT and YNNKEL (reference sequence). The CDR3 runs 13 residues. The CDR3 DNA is TGTGCCAGCAGCCAAGATACAGGGGGAGGCTGCACCTTC. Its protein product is CASSQDTGGGCTF.

The CDR3 region has the DNA TGTGCCAGCAGCTCGACAGACCTGTTCTCCTACGAGCAGTACTTC. Translation: CASSSTDLFSYEQYF. The chain joins TRBV6-2 or TRBV6-3 to TRBJ2-7, with D tentatively TRBD1 (5 bases). The CDR3 has 15 residues. Germline-derived CDR1 and CDR2 are MNHEY and SVGEGT. The V end lost 6 bases, the J end lost 0 bases, and 15 bases lay between the germline ends.

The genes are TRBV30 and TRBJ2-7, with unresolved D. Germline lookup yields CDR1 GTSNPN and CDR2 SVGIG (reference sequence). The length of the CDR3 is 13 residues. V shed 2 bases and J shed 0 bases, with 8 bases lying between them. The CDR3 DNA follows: TGTGCCTGGAGTACCAGGAGCTCCTACGAGCAGTACTTC. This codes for CAWSTRSSYEQYF.